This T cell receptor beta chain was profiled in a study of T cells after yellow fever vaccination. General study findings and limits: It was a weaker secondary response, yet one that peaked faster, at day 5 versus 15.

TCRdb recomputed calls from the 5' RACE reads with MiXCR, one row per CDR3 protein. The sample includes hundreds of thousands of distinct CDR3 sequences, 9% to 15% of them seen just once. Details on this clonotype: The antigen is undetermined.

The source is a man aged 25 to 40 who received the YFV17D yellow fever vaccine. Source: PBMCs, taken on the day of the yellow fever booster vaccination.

This CDR3 reads CSAPRPETQYF. CDR3 DNA: TGCAGTGCTCCCCGGCCGGAGACCCAGTACTTC. The V and J genes are TRBV20-1 and TRBJ2-5; D uncertain. The CDR3 covers 11 residues. Trimming took 5 bases from V and 5 from J, leaving 9 bases between them. In germline, CDR1 is DFQATT, CDR2 SNEGSKA (reference sequence).